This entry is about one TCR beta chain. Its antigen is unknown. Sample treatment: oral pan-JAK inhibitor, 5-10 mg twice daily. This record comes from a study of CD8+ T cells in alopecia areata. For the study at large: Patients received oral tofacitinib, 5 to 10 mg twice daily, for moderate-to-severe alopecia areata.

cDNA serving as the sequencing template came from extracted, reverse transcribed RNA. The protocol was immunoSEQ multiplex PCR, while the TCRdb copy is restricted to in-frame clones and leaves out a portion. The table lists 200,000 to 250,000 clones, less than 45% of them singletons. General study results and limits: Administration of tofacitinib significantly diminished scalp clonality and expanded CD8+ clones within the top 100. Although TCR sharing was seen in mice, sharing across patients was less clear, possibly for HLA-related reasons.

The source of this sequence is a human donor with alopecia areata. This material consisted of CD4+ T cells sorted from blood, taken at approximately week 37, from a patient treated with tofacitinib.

The CDR3 DNA follows: TGTGCCTGGACCCCAAACCTACTCCACGAGCAGTACTTC. Its protein is CAWTPNLLHEQYF. The V call is TRBV30, the J call TRBJ2-7, with D unclear. The V gene lost 4 bases and the J gene lost 5 bases, with 15 bases spanning the gap. CDR3 length: 13 residues. The V gene's germline CDR1 is GTSNPN and CDR2 SVGIG (reference sequence).